This T cell receptor beta chain was sequenced during a study of blood T cell repertoires in COVID-19. Turning to the study itself: From T cells, B-cell-depleted T cells, or PBMCs came the material, which was cDNA or gDNA.

As originally analysed: Estimated nucleated cell counts came from reference gene primer amplification. TCRdb's copy holds only in-frame clones and misses some; the assay was immunoSEQ multiplex PCR. Clonal size and the V and J genes are those of that table, whereas D and trimming came from the DNA. This sample carries about 370,000 clones, roughly 89% of them seen once, and the ten largest clones take about 1.7%. This CDR3 spans 15 amino acids. CDR1 is SGHRS, CDR2 YFSETQ, per germline. V was trimmed by 4 bases and J by 2 bases, leaving 15 bases between them. In terms of age and location, participants ranged from roughly 18 to 90 years and lived in about two dozen US areas. Clinical history reported by participants formed the basis on which cohorts were assigned.

The origin of this receptor is a woman in her twenties or thirties who had recovered from COVID-19. Sequencing was carried out using PBMCs or T cells enriched from blood (not recorded which). The rearrangement links TRBV5-1 to TRBJ1-2; possible D gene TRBD1, 5 bases. The CDR3 reads CASSTTGASNYGYTF. CDR3 nucleotide sequence: TGCGCCAGCAGCACCACAGGAGCCTCAAACTATGGCTACACCTTC.